This is a list of T cell receptor beta chains from one sample in a study of T cells in Graves' hyperthyroidism and ophthalmopathy. TCRdb reprocessed the multiplex PCR reads with MiXCR, giving one entry per CDR3 protein. The data show under 350,000 distinct CDR3 sequences, with 15% to 20% seen just once and 49% held by the top ten. The material sequenced was blood. These receptors were obtained from a woman in her forties or fifties with Graves' hyperthyroidism. CDR3s leave out the opening cysteine and the closing phenylalanine or tryptophan. Clone size is given for some rows only: seen once, a few or many times, or a class if the clone is expanded.

clone size | J gene | V gene | CDR3 protein
. | TRBJ2-4 | TRBV27 | ATAPSGRNRNIQY
. | TRBJ1-4 | TRBV7-9 | ASSRPGQGLEKLF
many | TRBJ2-1 | TRBV7-3 | ASSPDGTSGNEQF
few | TRBJ2-2 | TRBV5-1 | ASSLVLAGTGELF
few | TRBJ1-1 | TRBV7-2 | ASSFFHGGNTEAF
. | TRBJ2-1 | TRBV5-1 | ASSSPGTSGTQAPYNEQF
. | TRBJ2-2 | TRBV19 | ASNNFWDTGELF
. | TRBJ2-3 | TRBV7-2 | ASSPRTNTDTQY
. | TRBJ1-2 | TRBV5-4 | ASSLSVANYGYT
. | TRBJ2-3 | TRBV11-2 | ASSQEVFGLATTDTQY
. | TRBJ2-5 | TRBV9 | AKPRTQETQY
many | TRBJ2-1 | TRBV11-2 | ASSLGPLTPYNEQF
many | TRBJ1-1 | TRBV12-5 | ASGFSRENTEAF
. | TRBJ1-2 | TRBV5-4 | ASSSPGQRYHGYT
many | TRBJ2-7 | TRBV20-1 | SARPPGPGGEQY
few | TRBJ1-3 | TRBV9 | ASSASSGNTIY
. | TRBJ1-1 | TRBV12-3/TRBV12-4 | ARRKGAQVSTEAF
. | TRBJ1-6 | TRBV7-6 | ASSQRDSYNSPLH
. | TRBJ1-3 | TRBV7-9 | ASSPTGDGNTIY
many | TRBJ1-3 | TRBV27 | ASSLGSPSSGNTIY
many | TRBJ2-2 | TRBV7-2 | ASSLQQPSSAGELF
once | TRBJ2-1 | TRBV6-1 | ASSDPCSGDYNEQF
few | TRBJ2-1 | TRBV6-1 | ASGSEPGLAGRSQF
few | TRBJ2-2 | TRBV12-3/TRBV12-4 | ASSLAGGRRLGELF
. | TRBJ1-6 | TRBV7-8 | ASSSSGGVDNSPLH
many | TRBJ2-5 | TRBV6-1 | ASSEYLLAGGETQY
many | TRBJ2-7 | TRBV20-1 | SASGYDLNEQY
many | TRBJ1-4 | TRBV28 | ASSPSGSLEKLF
many | TRBJ1-1 | TRBV2 | ASSKDRAAGTEAF
. | TRBJ2-1 | TRBV30 | AWSTFYNEQF
. | TRBJ2-7 | TRBV28 | ASSSPDRPYEQY
. | TRBJ1-5 | TRBV5-1 | ASSWRGDQPQH
. | TRBJ2-5 | TRBV6-1 | ASNPLGGQETQY